In its sample, the clone carrying this TCR beta chain was seen a few times. Antigen: not known. This sample was included in a study of identical twins. Study-wide results and limits: In cord blood, abundant beta clonotypes had fewer insertions; memory showed no trend.

TCRdb reprocessed the 5' RACE reads via MiXCR and lists one record per CDR3 protein. The repertoire includes about 470,000 distinct CDR3 sequences, roughly 26% of them detected once, and about 2.7% sits in the top ten. These sequences were also reported in another study, on T cells expressing NK-cell markers. That source reports: Each TCR beta repertoire originated in sorted T cells that were CD3+CD56+NKG2C+, CD3+CD56+NKG2C- or CD3+CD56-NKG2C+. HCMV seropositivity characterized most of the eight sequenced donors, and seronegativity one.

The receptor was derived from a woman aged 18-35 years in good health. Material: CD4+ T cells sorted from blood.

This CDR3 is CASGHGGDTEAFF. In DNA form, the CDR3 reads TGTGCCAGCGGTCACGGTGGGGACACTGAAGCTTTCTTT. V is TRBV12-3 or TRBV12-4 and J is TRBJ1-1; D unclear. CDR3 size: 13 residues. The V and J ends lost 8 bases and 3 bases respectively, with 13 bases between them.